The T cell receptor beta chain under discussion was sequenced for a study of blood T cell repertoires in COVID-19. This clone was counted once. In the original processing: Estimated nucleated cell counts came from reference gene primer amplification. Repertoires were generated with immunoSEQ multiplex PCR, while TCRdb's copy carries only in-frame clones and drops some. For V, J and clone size, that table is used; D and trimming come from the DNA. The sample holds about 210,000 clones, approximately 90% seen once. The germline V gene encodes CDR1 SGHTA and CDR2 FQGNSA. The germline V and J ends were trimmed by 5 bases and 3 bases, with 14 bases remaining between them. The CDR3 length is 15 residues.

The sequence derives from a middle-aged woman with acute or convalescent COVID-19. V gene TRBV7-2 combines with J gene TRBJ1-3, with D possibly TRBD1 on 6 matching bases. Specimen: peripheral blood. CDR3 coding DNA: TGTGCCAGCAGCCAACAGGGTGGTTTTGGAAACACCATATATTTT. Translation: CASSQQGGFGNTIYF.